Listed below are T cell receptor beta chains from one sample, sequenced in a study of blood T cell repertoires in COVID-19. The data were produced by immunoSEQ multiplex PCR, yet TCRdb's version contains in-frame clones alone and is incomplete. Of 250,000 to 300,000 clones listed, around 83% are singletons. Sequencing was done on a sample of peripheral blood. These receptors all come from a man of 80 years or more with acute or convalescent COVID-19. CDR3s include the opening cysteine and the closing phenylalanine or tryptophan. The D gene is left open where the match is weak. Expanded clones are given a class, and other clones once, few, many or no size at all.

d_call	cdr3_length	v_call	j_call	clone_size	cdr3_nt	cdr3_aa
NA	15	TRBV6-1	TRBJ2-3	few	TGTGCCAGCAGTGAACGGGGGGCAGTCACAGATACGCAGTATTTT	CASSERGAVTDTQYF
NA	15	TRBV27	TRBJ1-6	NA	TGTGCCAGCAGTTTAGGGAGGAACGCGGGAGTCACCCTCCACTTT	CASSLGRNAGVTLHF
NA	14	TRBV5-1	TRBJ1-2	NA	TGCGCCAGCAGCCGCGAGACAGATAACTATGGCTACACCTTC	CASSRETDNYGYTF
TRBD1	15	TRBV4-1	TRBJ2-7	once	TGCGCCAGCAGCCAAGAATACAGGGGAAGCTACGAGCAGTACTTC	CASSQEYRGSYEQYF
TRBD2	18	TRBV5-4	TRBJ2-3	once	TGTGCCAGCAGCTCGCCGGCTAGCGGGAGGGGGAACACAGATACGCAGTATTTT	CASSSPASGRGNTDTQYF
TRBD1	15	TRBV5-1	TRBJ2-3	NA	TGCGCCAGCAGCTTGGACAGGGGTTTTACAGATACGCAGTATTTT	CASSLDRGFTDTQYF
NA	14	TRBV28	TRBJ1-3	NA	TGTGCCAGCAGTAACCCAAGGGGCGGAGACACCATATATTTT	CASSNPRGGDTIYF
NA	12	TRBV28	TRBJ1-3	NA	TGTGCCAGCAGTTCCGAGGGAAACACCATATATTTT	CASSSEGNTIYF
TRBD1	14	TRBV5-4	TRBJ1-1	few	TGTGCCAGCAGCATGACAGGGTACGCGGGTGAAGCTTTCTTT	CASSMTGYAGEAFF
NA	15	TRBV24-1	TRBJ1-6	NA	TGTGCCACCAGTGAGGGCCAGGGTGGCAATTCACCCCTCCACTTT	CATSEGQGGNSPLHF
TRBD2	20	TRBV13	TRBJ2-5	NA	TGTGCCAGCAGCTTAGGCCTAATTACTAGCGGGGGGTTCGGGGAAGAGACCCAGTACTTC	CASSLGLITSGGFGEETQYF
NA	12	TRBV5-1	TRBJ1-2	NA	TGCGCCAGCAGACAGGGAAGCTATGGCTACACCTTC	CASRQGSYGYTF
NA	12	TRBV7-8	TRBJ2-1	NA	TGTGCCAGCAGCTTGCCCGCGGGGGAGCAGTTCTTC	CASSLPAGEQFF
NA	13	TRBV28	TRBJ2-7	NA	TGTGCCAGCGGACTTGAGTATCCCTACGAGCAGTACTTC	CASGLEYPYEQYF
TRBD1	15	TRBV28	TRBJ1-1	NA	TGTGCCAGCAGTGCCTGGTACAGGGGGAACACTGAAGCTTTCTTT	CASSAWYRGNTEAFF
NA	14	TRBV7-8	TRBJ2-7	few	TGTGCCAGCAGCTTAATGCCAGGGAGGAGGGAGCAGTACTTC	CASSLMPGRREQYF
TRBD1	14	TRBV5-4	TRBJ2-7	NA	TGTGCCAGCAGCCTCCCCGGGACAGCCTACGAGCAGTACTTC	CASSLPGTAYEQYF
TRBD2	14	TRBV14	TRBJ2-7	NA	TGTGCCAGCAGCCTATTAGGACTAGAGTACGAGCAGTACTTC	CASSLLGLEYEQYF
NA	12	TRBV6-5	TRBJ2-7	NA	TGTGCCAGCAGCGGAGGGCCCTACGAGCAGTACTTC	CASSGGPYEQYF
TRBD2	13	TRBV12-3/TRBV12-4	TRBJ2-2	once	TGTGCCGGGGGTGCTAGCGGGAGCGAGGAGCTGTTTTTT	CAGGASGSEELFF
TRBD1	16	TRBV10-3	TRBJ1-5	once	TGTGCCATCAGTGAGTGGGGGGGACAGGGCAATCAGCCCCAGCATTTT	CAISEWGGQGNQPQHF
NA	15	TRBV30	TRBJ2-3	NA	TGTGCCTGGAGTGGGTACCCCTCCCGGGGAGATACGCAGTATTTT	CAWSGYPSRGDTQYF
TRBD1	16	TRBV14	TRBJ2-1	NA	TGTGCCAGCAGCCAAGAGGCGACAGGGGCCTACAATGAGCAGTTCTTC	CASSQEATGAYNEQFF
NA	13	TRBV7-3	TRBJ1-1	NA	TGTGCCAGCAGCTTAAACGAGGTCACTGAAGCTTTCTTT	CASSLNEVTEAFF
NA	17	TRBV24-1	TRBJ2-3	NA	TGTGCCACCAGTGATTTGGAGAGAGGACTGAACACAGATACGCAGTATTTT	CATSDLERGLNTDTQYF
TRBD1	16	TRBV6-5	TRBJ2-2	few	TGTGCCAGCAGTTACGGGGACAGGGGTTTCACCGGGGAGCTGTTTTTT	CASSYGDRGFTGELFF
TRBD1	15	TRBV7-9	TRBJ1-2	NA	TGTGCCAGCAGCCAAATGTCGACAGGGTATGATGGCTACACCTTC	CASSQMSTGYDGYTF
NA	13	TRBV3-1/TRBV3-2	TRBJ1-5	NA	TGTGCCAGCAGCCAGCGGAACAATCAGCCCCAGCATTTT	CASSQRNNQPQHF
NA	18	TRBV2	TRBJ2-1	NA	TGTGCCAGCAGCGGTTTGGGGACCTTGACTAGCTCCTACAATGAGCAGTTCTTC	CASSGLGTLTSSYNEQFF
TRBD1	16	TRBV24-1	TRBJ1-5	NA	TGTGCCACCAGTGATCGGACAGGGGCCGCCTCGGAGCCCCAGCATTTT	CATSDRTGAASEPQHF
NA	16	TRBV5-1	TRBJ2-3	few	TGCGCCAGCAGCTTGGGTCTCAGGGTTGGCACAGATACGCAGTATTTT	CASSLGLRVGTDTQYF